The entry below describes one T cell receptor beta chain. Its antigen is not known. PCR used 60 Vbeta primers and 13 Jbeta primers. Only in-frame clones appear in the TCRdb table, and some are missing; sequencing was by immunoSEQ multiplex PCR. The sample carries about 60,000 clones, approximately 87% recorded once. The data stem from a study of cytomegalovirus exposure and HLA in healthy donors. Points from the study as a whole: Trimming of TCR beta V- and J-genes showed a link, identified in a later analysis, to a missense DCLRE1C variant. Later analysis showed TCR association rates varying by HLA locus, highest for DRB1 and lowest for HLA-C. Across all donors, roughly uniform sequencing depth was an assumption of the presence/absence analyses.

Deletions cut 0 bases from V and 5 bases from J, with 18 bases between. The CDR3 extends over 16 amino acids. Germline values: CDR1 SGHRS, CDR2 YFSETQ. The sample comprised PBMCs. The clonotype was recovered from a man younger than 30 in good health and CMV-seronegative. The chain has TRBV5-1 and TRBJ2-7; a weak D match, TRBD2 (6 bases). CDR3 protein: CASSLGPGGGRNEQYF. CDR3 in DNA: TGCGCCAGCAGCTTGGGCCCGGGTGGTGGGAGGAACGAGCAGTACTTC.